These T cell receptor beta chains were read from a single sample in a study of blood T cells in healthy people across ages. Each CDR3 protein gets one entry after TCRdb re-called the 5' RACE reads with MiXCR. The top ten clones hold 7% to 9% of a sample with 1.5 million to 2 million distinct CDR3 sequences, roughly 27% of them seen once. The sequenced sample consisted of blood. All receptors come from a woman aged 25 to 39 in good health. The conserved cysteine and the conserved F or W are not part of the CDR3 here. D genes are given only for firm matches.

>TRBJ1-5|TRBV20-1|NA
SARDNREGQPQH
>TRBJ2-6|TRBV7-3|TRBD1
ASSLGQAPAGANVLT
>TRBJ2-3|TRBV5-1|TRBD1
ASSLEQGYTDTQY
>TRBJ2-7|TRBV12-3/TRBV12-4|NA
ASSHALYEQY
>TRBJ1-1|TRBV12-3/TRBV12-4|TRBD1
ASTIQGDTEAF
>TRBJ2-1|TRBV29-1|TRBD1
SAETGDEQF
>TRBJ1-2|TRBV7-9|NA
ASSPGTPEYGYT
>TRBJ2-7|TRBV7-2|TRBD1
ASSLAGRGTGGIYEQY
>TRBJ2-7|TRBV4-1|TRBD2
ASSQDSMAPGLAGGSYEQY
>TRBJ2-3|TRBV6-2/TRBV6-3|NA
ASSRAVKGTDTQY
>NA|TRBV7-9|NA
ASSPWADTEPYEQY
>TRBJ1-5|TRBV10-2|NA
ASNYGRNQPQH
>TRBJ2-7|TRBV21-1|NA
ASSIDRGTGDCEQY
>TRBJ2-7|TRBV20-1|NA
SARPPGFSAYEQY
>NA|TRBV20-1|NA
SAARDVRNIQY
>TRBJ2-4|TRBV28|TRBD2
AGTSPRTSGITAKNIQY
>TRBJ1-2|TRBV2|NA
ASSFGIPSGYT
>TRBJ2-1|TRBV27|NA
ANSFQQGLREQF
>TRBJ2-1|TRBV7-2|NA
ASSYSENNEQF
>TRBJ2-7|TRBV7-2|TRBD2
ASSLGTSGTIYEQY
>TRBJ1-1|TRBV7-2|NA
ASSTKGWDPEAF
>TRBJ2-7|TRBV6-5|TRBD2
ASSYSAFGTSGSLVYEQY
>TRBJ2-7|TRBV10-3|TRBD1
AISERTGGRYEQY
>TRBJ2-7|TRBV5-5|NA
ASNPSEGLTNEQY
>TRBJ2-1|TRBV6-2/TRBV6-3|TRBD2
ASSYGGGPDEQF
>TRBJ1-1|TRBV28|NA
ASSPPGSNTEAF
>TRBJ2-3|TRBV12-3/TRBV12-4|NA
ASSVYQQGSSTDTQY
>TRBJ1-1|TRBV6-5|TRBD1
ASSYSFRRGQGNTEAF
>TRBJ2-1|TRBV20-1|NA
SAREARLADEQF
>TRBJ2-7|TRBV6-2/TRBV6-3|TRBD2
ASSALAGAGEQY
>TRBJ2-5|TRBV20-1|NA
SGGGVRETQY
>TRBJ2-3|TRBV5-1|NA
ASSLGPAQDTQY
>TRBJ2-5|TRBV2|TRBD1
ASSEGYRGGETQY
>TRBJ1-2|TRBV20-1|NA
SARGQTLDYGYT
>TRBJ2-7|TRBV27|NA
ASSRGREGYEQY
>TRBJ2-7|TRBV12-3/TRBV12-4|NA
ASSPSQGNEQY
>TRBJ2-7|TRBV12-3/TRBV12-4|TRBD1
ASTPRGSTESKSSYEQY
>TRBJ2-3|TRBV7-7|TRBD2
ASRLTSGRPTDTQY
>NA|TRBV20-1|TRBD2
SARGPLAGTYEQY
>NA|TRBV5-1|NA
ASSLSGPTETQY
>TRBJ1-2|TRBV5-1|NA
ASSPGSGGNGYT
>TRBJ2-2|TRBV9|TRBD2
ASSVGGLAGGPPQDGELF
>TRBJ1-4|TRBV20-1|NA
SVRDLQLWKKLF
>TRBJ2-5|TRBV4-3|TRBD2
ASSPSETSGRPGEQY
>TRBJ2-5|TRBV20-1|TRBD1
SAPRQGRGETQY
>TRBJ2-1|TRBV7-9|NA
ASSPQVSYNELF
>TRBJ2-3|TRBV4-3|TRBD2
ASSQELAGGGDTQY
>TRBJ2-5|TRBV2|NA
ASSGLPQETQY
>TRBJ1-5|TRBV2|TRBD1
ASRNGQGNQPQH
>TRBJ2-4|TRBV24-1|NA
ATSDRNIQY
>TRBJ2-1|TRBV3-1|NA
ASSHRSSFLEQF
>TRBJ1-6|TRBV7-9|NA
ASSGVGQYNSPLH